This T cell receptor beta chain was retrieved from a study of blood T cell repertoires in COVID-19. In the study overall: PBMCs, B-cell-depleted T cells, or T cells were the source of the cDNA or gDNA that made up the material.

Between the trimmed V and J ends, which lost 1 base and 5 bases, there was a span of 9 bases. Germline V gene sequence: CDR1 SGHVS, CDR2 FQNEAQ. There are 13 residues in the CDR3. Original handling: Quantification of nucleated cells was approximated via reference gene primer amplification. TCRdb's table, derived via immunoSEQ multiplex PCR, lists solely in-frame clones and lacks some. The V and J calls and clone size come from that table; D and trimming were worked out from the DNA. The table shows some 180,000 clones, with roughly 90% occurring only once. This TCR was recovered from a man aged 65 to 85 with active or convalescent COVID-19. Sequenced: peripheral blood. This rearrangement joins TRBV7-8 to TRBJ2-7; tentatively, D is TRBD2 (5 bases). CDR3 amino acids: CASSLDRGNEQYF. DNA of the CDR3: TGTGCCAGCAGCTTAGACCGGGGAAACGAGCAGTACTTC.